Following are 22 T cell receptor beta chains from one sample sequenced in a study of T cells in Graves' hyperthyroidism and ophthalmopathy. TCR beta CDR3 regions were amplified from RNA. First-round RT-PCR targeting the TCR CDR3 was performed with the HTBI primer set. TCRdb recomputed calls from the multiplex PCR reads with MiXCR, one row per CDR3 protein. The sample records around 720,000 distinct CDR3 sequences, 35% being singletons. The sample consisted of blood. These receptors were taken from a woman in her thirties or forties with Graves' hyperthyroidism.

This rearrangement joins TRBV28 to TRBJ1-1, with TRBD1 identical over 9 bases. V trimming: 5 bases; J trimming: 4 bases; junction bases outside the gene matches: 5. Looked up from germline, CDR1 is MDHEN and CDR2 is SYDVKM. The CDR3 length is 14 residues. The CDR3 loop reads CASSIDRGTTEAFF. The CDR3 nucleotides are TGTGCCAGCAGTATAGACAGGGGGACCACTGAAGCTTTCTTT.

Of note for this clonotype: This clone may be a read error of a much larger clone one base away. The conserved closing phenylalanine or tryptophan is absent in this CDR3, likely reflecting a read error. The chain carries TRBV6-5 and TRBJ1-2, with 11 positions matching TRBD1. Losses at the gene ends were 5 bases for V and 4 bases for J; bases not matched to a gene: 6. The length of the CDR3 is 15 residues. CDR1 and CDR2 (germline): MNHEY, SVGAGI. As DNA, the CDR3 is TGTGCCAGCAGTGCGGCGGGGACAGGGGGCTATGGCTACACCCTC. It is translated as CASSAAGTGGYGYTL.

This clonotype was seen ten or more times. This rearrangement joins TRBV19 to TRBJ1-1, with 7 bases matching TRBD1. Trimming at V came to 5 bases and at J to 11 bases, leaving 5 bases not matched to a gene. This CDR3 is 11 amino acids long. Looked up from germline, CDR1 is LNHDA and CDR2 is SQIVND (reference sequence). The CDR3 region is CASSLDRAAFF. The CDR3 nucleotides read TGTGCCAGTAGTCTTGACAGGGCGGCTTTCTTT.

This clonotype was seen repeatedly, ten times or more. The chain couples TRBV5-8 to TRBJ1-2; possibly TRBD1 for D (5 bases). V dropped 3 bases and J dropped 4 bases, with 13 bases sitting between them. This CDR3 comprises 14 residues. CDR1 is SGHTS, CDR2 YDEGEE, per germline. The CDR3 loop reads CASSWKGSGYGYTF. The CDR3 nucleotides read TGTGCCAGCAGCTGGAAGGGGAGCGGCTATGGCTACACCTTC. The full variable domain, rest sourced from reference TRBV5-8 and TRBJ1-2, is EAGVTQSPTHLIKTRGQQATLRCSPISGHTSVYWYQQALGLGLQFLLWYDEGEERNRGNFPPRFSGRQFPNYSSELNVNALELEDSALYLCASSWKGSGYGYTFGSGTRLTVV.

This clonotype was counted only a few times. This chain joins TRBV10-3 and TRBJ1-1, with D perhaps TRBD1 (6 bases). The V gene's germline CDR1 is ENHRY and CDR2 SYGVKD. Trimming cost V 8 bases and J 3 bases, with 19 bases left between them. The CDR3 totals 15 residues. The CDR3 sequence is CAIRQGPGGDTEAFF. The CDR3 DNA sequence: TGTGCCATCCGTCAGGGGCCTGGGGGAGACACTGAAGCTTTCTTT.

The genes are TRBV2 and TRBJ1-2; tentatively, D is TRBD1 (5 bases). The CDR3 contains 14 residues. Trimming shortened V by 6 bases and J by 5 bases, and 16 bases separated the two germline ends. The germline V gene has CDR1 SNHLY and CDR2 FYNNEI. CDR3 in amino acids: CASRGTSGAYGYTF. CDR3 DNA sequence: TGTGCCAGCAGGGGGACTAGCGGGGCATATGGCTACACCTTC.

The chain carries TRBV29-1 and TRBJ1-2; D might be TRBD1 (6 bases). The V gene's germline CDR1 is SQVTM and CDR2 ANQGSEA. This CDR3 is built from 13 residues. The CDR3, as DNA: TGCAGTCCCTTTACGGGGGGCGGCTATGGCTACACCTTC. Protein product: CSPFTGGGYGYTF.

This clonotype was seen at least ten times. This chain's CDR3 is CASSYDSSWGNTIYF. The CDR3 bases are TGTGCCAGCAGCTACGACAGTAGCTGGGGAAACACCATATATTTT. The genes are TRBV11-3 and TRBJ1-3, with D perhaps TRBD1 (5 bases). V shed 4 bases and J shed 4 bases, with 14 bases lying between them. Per germline, CDR1 SGHNT and CDR2 YENEEA. This CDR3 region has 15 residues.

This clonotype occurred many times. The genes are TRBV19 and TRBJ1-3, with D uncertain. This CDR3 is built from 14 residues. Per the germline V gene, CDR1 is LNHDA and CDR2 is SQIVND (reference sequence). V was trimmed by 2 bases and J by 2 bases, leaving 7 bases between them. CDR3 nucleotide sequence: TGTGCCAGTAGTATATCACAAACTGGAAACACCATATATTTT. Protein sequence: CASSISQTGNTIYF.

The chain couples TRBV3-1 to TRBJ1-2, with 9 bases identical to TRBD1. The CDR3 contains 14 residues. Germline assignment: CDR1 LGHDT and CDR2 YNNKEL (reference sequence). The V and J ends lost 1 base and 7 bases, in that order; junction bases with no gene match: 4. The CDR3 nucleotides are TGTGCCAGCAGCCAAGGGGGACAGGGTTCTGGCTACACCTTC. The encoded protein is CASSQGGQGSGYTF. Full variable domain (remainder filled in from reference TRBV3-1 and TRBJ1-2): DTAVSQTPKYLVTQMGNDKSIKCEQNLGHDTMYWYKQDSKKFLKIMFSYNNKELIINETVPNRFSPKSPDKAHLNLHINSLELGDSAVYFCASSQGGQGSGYTFGSGTRLTVV.

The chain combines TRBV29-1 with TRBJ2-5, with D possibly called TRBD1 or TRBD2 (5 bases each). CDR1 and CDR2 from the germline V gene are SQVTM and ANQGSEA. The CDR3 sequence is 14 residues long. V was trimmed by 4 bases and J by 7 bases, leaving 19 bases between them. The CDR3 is CSVVGTTAAGTQYF. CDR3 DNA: TGCAGCGTTGTTGGGACGACGGCGGCAGGGACCCAGTACTTC.

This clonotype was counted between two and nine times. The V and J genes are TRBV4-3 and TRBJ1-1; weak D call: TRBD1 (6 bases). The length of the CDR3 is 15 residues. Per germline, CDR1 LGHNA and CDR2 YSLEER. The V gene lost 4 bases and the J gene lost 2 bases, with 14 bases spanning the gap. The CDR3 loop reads CASSLRTATNTEAFF. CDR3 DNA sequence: TGCGCCAGCAGCCTACGGACAGCAACTAACACTGAAGCTTTCTTT.

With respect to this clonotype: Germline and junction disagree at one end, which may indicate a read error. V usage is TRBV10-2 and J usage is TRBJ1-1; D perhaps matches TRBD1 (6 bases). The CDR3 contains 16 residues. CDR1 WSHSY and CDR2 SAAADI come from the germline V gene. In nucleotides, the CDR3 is TGTGCCAGCTCACCACAGGACAGCCCAGGAGGCACTGAAGCTTTCTTT. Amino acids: CASSPQDSPGGTEAFF.

The CDR3 sequence is CASSAMGSSPLHF. CDR3 DNA sequence: TGTGCCAGCAGTGCTATGGGAAGTTCACCCCTCCACTTT. The chain carries TRBV2 and TRBJ1-6; no clear D. This CDR3 region has 13 residues. Per germline, CDR1 SNHLY and CDR2 FYNNEI. Between the trimmed V and J ends, which lost 4 bases and 9 bases, there was a span of 10 bases.

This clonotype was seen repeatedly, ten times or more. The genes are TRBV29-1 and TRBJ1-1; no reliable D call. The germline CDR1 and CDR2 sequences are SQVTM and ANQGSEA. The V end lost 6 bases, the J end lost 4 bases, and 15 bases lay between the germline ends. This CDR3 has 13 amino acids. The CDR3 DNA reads TGCAGCGTGGTGATGACAATCCGCACTGAAGCTTTCTTT. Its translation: CSVVMTIRTEAFF.

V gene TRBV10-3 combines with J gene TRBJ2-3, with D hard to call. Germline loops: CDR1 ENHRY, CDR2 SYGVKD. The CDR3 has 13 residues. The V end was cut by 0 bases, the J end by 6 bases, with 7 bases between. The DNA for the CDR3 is TGTGCCATCAGTGAGTCGAATCGGGATACGCAGTATTTT. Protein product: CAISESNRDTQYF.

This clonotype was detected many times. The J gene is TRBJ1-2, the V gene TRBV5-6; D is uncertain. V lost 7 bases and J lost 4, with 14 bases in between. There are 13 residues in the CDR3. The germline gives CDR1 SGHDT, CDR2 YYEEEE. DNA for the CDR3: TGTGCCAGCGATAACTTTGGGAGCTATGGCTACACCTTC. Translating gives CASDNFGSYGYTF.

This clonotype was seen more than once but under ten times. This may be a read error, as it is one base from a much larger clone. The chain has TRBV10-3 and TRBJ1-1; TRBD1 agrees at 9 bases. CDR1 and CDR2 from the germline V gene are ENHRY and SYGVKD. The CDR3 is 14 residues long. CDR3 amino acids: CAIGTGGLNTEASF. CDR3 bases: TGTGCCATCGGCACAGGGGGCCTGAACACTGAAGCTTCCTTT.

The CDR3 coding sequence is TGTGCCAGCAGTTTCGGGGGGCCCCAAGAGACCCAGTACTTC. Translation gives CASSFGGPQETQYF. This chain connects TRBV12-3 or TRBV12-4 to TRBJ2-5; possibly TRBD2 for D (7 bases). Trimming left V 3 bases short and J 1 base short, with 9 bases between. CDR3 length: 14 residues.

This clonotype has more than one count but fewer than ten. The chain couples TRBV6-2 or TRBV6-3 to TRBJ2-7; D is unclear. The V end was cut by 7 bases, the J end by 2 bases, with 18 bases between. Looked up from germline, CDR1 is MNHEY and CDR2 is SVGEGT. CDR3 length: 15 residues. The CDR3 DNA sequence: TGTGCCAGCATTACCGCGGACGGCCGCCCCTACGAGCAGTACTTC. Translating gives CASITADGRPYEQYF.

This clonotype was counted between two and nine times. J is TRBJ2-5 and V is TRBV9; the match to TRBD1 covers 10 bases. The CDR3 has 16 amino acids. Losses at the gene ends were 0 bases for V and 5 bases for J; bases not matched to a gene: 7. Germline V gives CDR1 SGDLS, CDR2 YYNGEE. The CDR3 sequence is CASSVAHGQGGETQYF. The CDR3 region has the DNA TGTGCCAGCAGCGTAGCCCATGGACAGGGGGGGGAGACCCAGTACTTC. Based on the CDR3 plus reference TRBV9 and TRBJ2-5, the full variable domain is DSGVTQTPKHLITATGQRVTLRCSPRSGDLSVYWYQQSLDQGLQFLIQYYNGEERAKGNILERFSAQQFPDLHSELNLSSLELGDSALYFCASSVAHGQGGETQYFGPGTRLLVL.

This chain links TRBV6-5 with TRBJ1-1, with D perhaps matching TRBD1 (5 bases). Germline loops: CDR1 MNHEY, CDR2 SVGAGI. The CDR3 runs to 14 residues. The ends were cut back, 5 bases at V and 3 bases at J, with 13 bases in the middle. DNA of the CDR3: TGTGCCAGCAGTGAAGATCGGGGCCACACTGAAGCTTTCTTT. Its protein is CASSEDRGHTEAFF.